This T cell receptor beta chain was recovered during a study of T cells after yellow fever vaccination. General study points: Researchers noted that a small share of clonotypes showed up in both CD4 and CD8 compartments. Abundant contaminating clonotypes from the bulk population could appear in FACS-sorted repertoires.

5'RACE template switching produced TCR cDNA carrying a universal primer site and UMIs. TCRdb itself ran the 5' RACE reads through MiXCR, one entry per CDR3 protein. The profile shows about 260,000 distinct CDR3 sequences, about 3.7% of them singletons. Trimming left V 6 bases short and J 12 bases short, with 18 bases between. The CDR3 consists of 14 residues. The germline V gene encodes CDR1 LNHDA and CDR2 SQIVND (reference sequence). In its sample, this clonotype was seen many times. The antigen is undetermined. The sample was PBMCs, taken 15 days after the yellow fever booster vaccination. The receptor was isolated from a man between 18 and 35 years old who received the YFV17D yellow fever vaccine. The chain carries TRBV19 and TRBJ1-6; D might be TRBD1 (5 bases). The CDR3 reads CASSLQDPRGPLHF. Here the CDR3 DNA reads TGTGCCAGTAGCCTACAGGACCCACGGGGACCCCTCCACTTT.